Shown below are 32 T cell receptor beta chains from a single sample sequenced in a study of early T cells in non-severe SARS-CoV-2 infection. TCRdb fed the 5' RACE reads into MiXCR, producing one record per CDR3 protein. Of 35,000 to 45,000 distinct CDR3 sequences listed, around 7% are singletons. The material sequenced was whole blood, taken at baseline. These TCRs come from an adult who was a healthcare worker with PCR-confirmed SARS-CoV-2 infection or an uninfected control (not recorded which).

Sample share makes this clonotype medium-sized. The genes are TRBV28 and TRBJ2-1; D may be TRBD2 (5 bases). CDR3 length equals 18 residues. Trimming stripped 5 bases from V and 4 bases from J, with 24 bases between. Germline values: CDR1 MDHEN, CDR2 SYDVKM. Written as DNA, the CDR3 is TGTGCCAGCAGTCCAGAAGCCTTTGGGGAGCGGCGATACAATGAGCAGTTCTTC. Residues: CASSPEAFGERRYNEQFF.

The chain links TRBV2 to TRBJ2-5; D is unresolved. V was shortened by 1 base and J by 5 bases, with 8 bases between the two germline ends. Per the germline V gene, CDR1 is SNHLY and CDR2 is FYNNEI. This CDR3 contains 13 residues. DNA of the CDR3: TGTGCCAGCAGTGAAGGCCCTGTGGAGACCCAGTACTTC. Amino acids: CASSEGPVETQYF.

This clonotype has at least ten counts. V is TRBV6-5 and J is TRBJ1-6; D ambiguous. V lost 2 bases to trimming and J lost 10 bases, with 9 bases between them. The CDR3 consists of 13 residues. Germline CDR1 and CDR2: MNHEY and SVGAGI. The CDR3 reads CASSYLGGSPLHF. Written as DNA, the CDR3 is TGTGCCAGCAGTTACCTGGGAGGGTCACCCCTCCACTTT.

This clonotype appeared many times. The V call is TRBV14, the J call TRBJ2-7, with D unresolved. Trimming shortened V by 0 bases and J by 5 bases, and 11 bases separated the two germline ends. The CDR3 loop spans 14 amino acids. Germline V gene sequence: CDR1 SGHDN, CDR2 FVKESK. CDR3 sequence: CASSQESGLNEQYF. As DNA, the CDR3 is TGTGCCAGCAGCCAAGAGTCCGGATTGAACGAGCAGTACTTC.

This clonotype was recorded many times. The gene calls are TRBV7-9 and TRBJ2-3; perhaps D is TRBD1 or TRBD2 (5 bases each). CDR1 and CDR2 from the germline V gene are SEHNR and FQNEAQ (reference sequence). V was shortened by 3 bases and J by 2 bases, with 9 bases between the two germline ends. This CDR3 spans 14 amino acids. The CDR3 coding sequence is TGTGCCAGCAGCTTGGGGGACCCCACAGATACGCAGTATTTT. Residues: CASSLGDPTDTQYF.

This clonotype occurred a few times. CDR3 bases: TGTGCCAGCAGCCCTAGTGGGACCGAGCAGTACTTC. Its translation: CASSPSGTEQYF. The chain has TRBV3-1 and TRBJ2-7; D may be TRBD1 or TRBD2 (5 bases each). The V gene lost 4 bases and the J gene lost 6 bases, with 10 bases spanning the gap. CDR3 size: 12 residues. CDR1 and CDR2 from the germline V gene are LGHDT and YNNKEL (reference sequence).

This clonotype was observed at least ten times. The chain recombines TRBV7-9 with TRBJ2-2; the D is unclear. The CDR3 covers 14 residues. The germline V gene has CDR1 SEHNR and CDR2 FQNEAQ (reference sequence). V lost 5 bases and J lost 6, with 13 bases in between. The CDR3 loop reads CASSETHIAGELFF. As DNA, the CDR3 is TGTGCCAGCAGCGAAACACACATTGCCGGGGAGCTGTTTTTT.

Only a few counts were recorded for this clonotype. J is TRBJ1-5 and V is TRBV4-1; D uncertain. The CDR3 is 15 amino acids. V was trimmed by 0 bases and J by 8 bases, leaving 14 bases between them. The V gene's germline CDR1 is MGHRA and CDR2 YSYEKL. CDR3 in DNA: TGCGCCAGCAGCCAAGATCGACTCCCTACGGAGCCCCAGCATTTT. Protein sequence: CASSQDRLPTEPQHF.

This clonotype was detected many times. The chain uses TRBV29-1 and TRBJ1-3, with 7 positions matching TRBD1. Germline CDR1 and CDR2: SQVTM and ANQGSEA. The V gene end was trimmed by 4 bases and the J gene end by 4 bases; junction bases not matched to a gene: 7. The CDR3 has 14 amino acids. CDR3 bases: TGCAGCGTTGGGCCAGGGGGATCCGGAAACACCATATATTTT. Translation gives CSVGPGGSGNTIYF.

This clonotype was observed many times. This chain connects TRBV21-1 to TRBJ2-2; the DNA was not compared with TRBD1, the D call given in the table. TRBV21-1 is assigned pseudogene status. This CDR3 is 14 amino acids long. CDR3 DNA sequence: TGTGCCAGCAATACAGGGGGAGGCACCGGGGAGCTGTTTTTT. Translating gives CASNTGGGTGELFF.

This clonotype was found many times. The V and J genes are TRBV20-1 and TRBJ2-5; 7 bases agree with TRBD2. The CDR3 runs 13 residues. Looked up from germline, CDR1 is DFQATT and CDR2 is SNEGSKA (reference sequence). With 6 bases clipped from V and 4 bases from J, the junction kept 8 bases outside the gene matches. CDR3 nucleotides: TGCAGTGCCCACCGGGGGGAGGTAGAGACCCAGTACTTC. This encodes CSAHRGEVETQYF.

This clonotype was seen repeatedly, ten times or more. The chain carries TRBV12-3 or TRBV12-4 and TRBJ2-7, with a weak D call TRBD2 (6 bases). This CDR3 region has 13 residues. V dropped 3 bases and J dropped 4 bases, with 10 bases sitting between them. This chain's CDR3 is CASSFTGDYEQYF. CDR3 nucleotide sequence: TGTGCCAGCAGTTTTACGGGGGATTACGAGCAGTACTTC.

This clonotype appeared a few times. The rearrangement links TRBV2 to TRBJ1-1; 8 nucleotides agree with TRBD1. The CDR3 covers 11 residues. The trim removed 5 bases at V and 10 bases at J, leaving 3 bases unmatched. Per the germline V gene, CDR1 is SNHLY and CDR2 is FYNNEI. CDR3 nucleotide sequence: TGTGCCAGCAGTCAAACAGGGGGAGCTTTCTTT. The encoded protein is CASSQTGGAFF. Filled out from reference TRBV2 and TRBJ1-1, the complete variable domain reads EPEVTQTPSHQVTQMGQEVILRCVPISNHLYFYWYRQILGQKVEFLVSFYNNEISEKSEIFDDQFSVERPDGSNFTLKIRSTKLEDSAMYFCASSQTGGAFFGQGTRLTVV.

As DNA, the CDR3 is TGTGCCAGCAGCACTGGACAGTATGGCTACACCTTC. Its protein is CASSTGQYGYTF. The chain recombines TRBV7-8 with TRBJ1-2, with D possibly being TRBD1 (6 bases). In germline, CDR1 is SGHVS, CDR2 FQNEAQ. CDR3 length: 12 amino acids. The germline V and J ends were trimmed by 5 bases and 5 bases, with 9 bases remaining between them.

This clonotype occurred many times. One end of the junction does not line up with germline, which may come from a read error. The CDR3 sequence is CASSRERVQGGTQYF. The CDR3 bases are TGTGCTAGCAGCCGCGAAAGGGTCCAAGGGGGGACCCAGTACTTC. The gene calls are TRBV7-7 and TRBJ2-5; TRBD1 is a possible D gene (6 bases). Germline V gives CDR1 SSHAT, CDR2 FNYEAQ (reference sequence). This CDR3 contains 15 residues.

This clonotype was observed a handful of times. This chain uses TRBV14 with TRBJ2-1; TRBD2 aligns across 10 bases. The J segment lost 9 bases and the V segment lost 4 bases, leaving 9 bases of the junction unmatched. The germline CDR1 and CDR2 sequences are SGHDN and FVKESK. The CDR3 runs to 15 residues. The CDR3 protein is CASSPEREGRGEQFF. In DNA form, the CDR3 reads TGTGCCAGCAGCCCCGAGCGGGAGGGCCGGGGTGAGCAGTTCTTC.

This clonotype was observed at least ten times. V and J are TRBV27 and TRBJ2-3; D gene ambiguous. The CDR3 runs 13 residues. Between the trimmed V and J ends, which lost 5 bases and 2 bases, there was a span of 8 bases. CDR1 and CDR2 (germline): MNHEY, SMNVEV (reference sequence). The CDR3 here is CASSPPLTDTQYF. CDR3 bases: TGTGCCAGCAGTCCCCCCCTCACAGATACGCAGTATTTT.

This clonotype was counted between two and nine times. DNA for the CDR3: TGTGCCAGCAGTTTTTTGGGCAGGGACGACTATGGCTACACCTTC. It specifies CASSFLGRDDYGYTF. The chain couples TRBV28 to TRBJ1-2; a weak D match, TRBD1 (5 bases). The CDR3 length is 15 residues. Germline values: CDR1 MDHEN, CDR2 SYDVKM. The V end lost 3 bases, the J end lost 3 bases, and 14 bases lay between the germline ends.

This clonotype showed up many times. The chain has TRBV7-9 and TRBJ2-1; no definite D call. Trimming removed 5 bases at V and 4 bases at J, with 15 bases between. This CDR3 has 15 amino acids. The germline CDR1 and CDR2 sequences are SEHNR and FQNEAQ (reference sequence). CDR3 coding DNA: TGTGCCAGCAGCCCCGATCGGGCAGCATACAATGAGCAGTTCTTC. Protein product: CASSPDRAAYNEQFF.

This clonotype has a count of ten or more. This chain joins TRBV19 and TRBJ2-7; weak D call: TRBD1 (5 bases). The CDR3 loop spans 14 amino acids. Germline-derived CDR1 and CDR2 are LNHDA and SQIVND (reference sequence). Trimming took 5 bases from V and 2 from J, leaving 13 bases between them. CDR3 coding DNA: TGTGCCAGTAGTGCTGCAGGGTCTACCTACGAGCAGTACTTC. This sequence encodes CASSAAGSTYEQYF.

This clonotype has a handful of counts. The chain combines TRBV28 with TRBJ2-3; TRBD2 agrees at 7 bases. Germline CDR1 reads MDHEN; CDR2 reads SYDVKM. After removal of 2 bases from V and 4 bases from J, the junction contained 0 bases not matched to a gene. CDR3 length equals 13 residues. CDR3 region: CASSLAGADTQYF. CDR3 coding DNA: TGTGCCAGCAGTTTAGCGGGGGCAGATACGCAGTATTTT.

In its sample, this clonotype was seen a few times. The J gene is TRBJ1-2, the V gene TRBV27, with TRBD1 matching 7 bases. The germline V gene has CDR1 MNHEY and CDR2 SMNVEV (reference sequence). This CDR3 region has 13 residues. The J segment lost 3 bases and the V segment lost 6 bases, leaving 4 bases of the junction unmatched. For the CDR3, the DNA is TGTGCCAGCAGGGGGACAGTAGACTATGGCTACACCTTC. As protein: CASRGTVDYGYTF.

V gene TRBV4-1 combines with J gene TRBJ1-5; TRBD1 might be the D (5 bases). The CDR3 contains 17 residues. Trimming took 0 bases from V and 0 from J, leaving 12 bases between them. CDR1 is MGHRA, CDR2 YSYEKL, per germline. CDR3 loop: CASSQEGAGHSNQPQHF. Written as DNA, the CDR3 is TGCGCCAGCAGCCAAGAAGGAGCAGGACATAGCAATCAGCCCCAGCATTTT.

This clonotype was picked up many times. The chain employs TRBV4-1 and TRBJ1-5, with D perhaps matching TRBD1 (5 bases). V was pared by 0 bases and J by 2 bases, with 8 bases between. The CDR3 has 15 amino acids. The germline V gene encodes CDR1 MGHRA and CDR2 YSYEKL. The CDR3 region has the DNA TGCGCCAGCAGCCAAGAGTCGACAGGCAATCAGCCCCAGCATTTT. It specifies CASSQESTGNQPQHF.

This chain connects TRBV7-9 to TRBJ1-1; D remains unclear. The germline CDR1 and CDR2 sequences are SEHNR and FQNEAQ (reference sequence). V lost 4 bases and J lost 6, with 6 bases in between. The length of the CDR3 is 11 residues. CDR3 nucleotide sequence: TGTGCCAGCAGCTCCGGTGCTGAAGCTTTCTTT. Its protein is CASSSGAEAFF.

V gene TRBV18 combines with J gene TRBJ1-4, with TRBD1 matching 7 bases. This CDR3 has 13 residues. Germline lookup yields CDR1 KGHSH and CDR2 LQKENI. Losses at the gene ends were 5 bases for V and 6 bases for J; bases not matched to a gene: 3. The CDR3, as DNA: TGTGCCAGCTCAATGGGGACAGATGAAAAACTGTTTTTT. Amino acids: CASSMGTDEKLFF.

The gene calls are TRBV4-2 and TRBJ2-7; 13 bases are shared with TRBD2. Losses at the gene ends were 1 base for V and 2 bases for J; bases not matched to a gene: 11. The germline gives CDR1 LGHNA, CDR2 YNFKEQ. The CDR3 has 19 amino acids. CDR3 in DNA: TGTGCCAGCAGCCAAGTCGGCATACTAGCGGGAGGGTTTACCTACGAGCAGTACTTC. It is translated as CASSQVGILAGGFTYEQYF.

This clonotype was observed many times. The rearrangement joins TRBV3-1 to TRBJ2-3, with TRBD2 matching 7 bases. The ends lost 6 bases at V and 13 bases at J; junction bases unmatched: 7. CDR1 is LGHDT, CDR2 YNNKEL, per germline (reference sequence). The CDR3 totals 11 residues. The CDR3 nucleotides are TGTGCCAGCAGTCGGAGCGGGACCGAGTATTTT. Protein: CASSRSGTEYF.

The table lists this clonotype with many counts. The gene calls are TRBV6-1 and TRBJ1-2; D is possibly TRBD1 (5 bases). CDR3 length: 14 residues. The germline V gene encodes CDR1 MNHNS and CDR2 SASEGT. V lost 1 base and J 4 bases, leaving 10 bases between the germline ends. The CDR3 loop is CASSEVWGVYGYTF. CDR3 bases: TGTGCCAGCAGTGAAGTTTGGGGCGTCTATGGCTACACCTTC.

This clonotype was counted only a few times. The rearrangement joins TRBV7-3 to TRBJ2-3; 8 bases fit TRBD1. V lost 5 bases, J lost 3 bases, and 4 bases stayed unmatched. The V gene's germline CDR1 is SGHTA and CDR2 FQGTGA. The CDR3 spans 14 residues. CDR3 sequence reads: CASSEDRVTDTQYF. The CDR3 bases are TGTGCCAGCAGCGAGGACAGGGTTACAGATACGCAGTATTTT.

This clonotype was recorded a few times. This chain connects TRBV28 to TRBJ1-6; D might be TRBD1 (6 bases). The CDR3 contains 12 residues. Germline loops: CDR1 MDHEN, CDR2 SYDVKM. V lost 9 bases to trimming and J lost 12 bases, with 15 bases between them. This chain's CDR3 is CASNRVLRPLHF. DNA of the CDR3: TGTGCCAGTAACAGGGTTTTGAGACCCCTCCACTTT.

This chain uses TRBV7-2 with TRBJ2-1; possibly TRBD2 for D (5 bases). Germline assignment: CDR1 SGHTA and CDR2 FQGNSA. CDR3 length: 16 residues. Trimming pared 0 bases from V and 4 bases from J, leaving 13 bases between. The CDR3 region has the DNA TGTGCCAGCAGCTTAGCTTTGGGCGGGTATTACAATGAGCAGTTCTTC. Its translation: CASSLALGGYYNEQFF.